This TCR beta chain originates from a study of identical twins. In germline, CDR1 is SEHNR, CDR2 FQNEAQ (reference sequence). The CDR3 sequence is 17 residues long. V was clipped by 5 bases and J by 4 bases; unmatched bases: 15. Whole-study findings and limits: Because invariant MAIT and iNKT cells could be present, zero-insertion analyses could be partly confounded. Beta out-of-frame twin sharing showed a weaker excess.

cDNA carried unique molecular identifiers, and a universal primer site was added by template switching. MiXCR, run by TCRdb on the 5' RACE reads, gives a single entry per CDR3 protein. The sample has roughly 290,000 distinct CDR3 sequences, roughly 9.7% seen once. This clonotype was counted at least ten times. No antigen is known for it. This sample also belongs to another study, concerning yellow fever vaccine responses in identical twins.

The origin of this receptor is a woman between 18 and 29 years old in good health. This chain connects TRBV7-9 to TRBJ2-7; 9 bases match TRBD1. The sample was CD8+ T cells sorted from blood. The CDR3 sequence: CASSPGDRAALGYEQYF. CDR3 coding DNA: TGTGCCAGCAGCCCAGGGGACAGGGCAGCGCTAGGATACGAGCAGTACTTC.